The rows below give T cell receptor beta chains drawn from one sample of a study of cytotoxic CD8 clonotypes in ibrutinib-treated CLL. TCRdb's copy holds only in-frame clones and misses some; the assay was immunoSEQ multiplex PCR. The sample has roughly 250,000 clones, under 80% seen once. Source: PBMCs, taken after 24 months of ibrutinib treatment. All receptors come from a human donor with chronic lymphocytic leukemia. The CDR3 runs from the conserved cysteine through the conserved F or W. Part of the rows lack a size; the others show once, few, many or a class for expanded clones.

TRBJ2-7	.	TRBV4-3	CASSQDQTATVREQYF
TRBJ1-5	.	TRBV19	CASTRAGGWPQHF
TRBJ2-7	.	TRBV18	CASSLAGDSSYEQYF
TRBJ2-3	once	TRBV7-9	CAERGSSTDTQYF
TRBJ2-4	.	TRBV29-1	CSVSTGNIQYF
TRBJ1-2	.	TRBV5-1	CASSLARQGDYGYTF
TRBJ1-3	.	TRBV9	CASGGRNTIYF
TRBJ2-1	.	TRBV5-1	CASSQEPVGTDNEQFF
TRBJ2-7	.	TRBV28	CASSLYGRDEQYF
TRBJ2-3	many	TRBV28	CASSFTDTQYF
TRBJ2-7	few	TRBV18	CASSATGYEQYF
TRBJ2-5	.	TRBV30	CAWEGPQGETQYF
TRBJ1-5	.	TRBV19	CASSIAGEQLNQPQHF
TRBJ1-4	.	TRBV19	CASSSREGSTNEKLFF
TRBJ2-5	.	TRBV19	CASSPISDVQETQYF
TRBJ2-4	.	TRBV14	CASSQESGQGLGGKNIQYF
TRBJ1-2	few	TRBV29-1	CSGRIEGNYGYTF
TRBJ1-4	.	TRBV2	CAASTPGPAEKLFF